This T cell receptor (beta chain) was sequenced in a study of human T cells and chemical hapten exposure. The wider study: Skin on the upper inner arm, approximately 2 cm by approximately 2 cm in size, was sensitized with 2% DPC.

Sample time point: pre-sensitization, week 0. The treatment was: therapeutic diphenylcyclopropenone sensitization with weekly scalp DPC. V shed 3 bases and J shed 5 bases, with 10 bases lying between them. Per germline, CDR1 SQVTM and CDR2 ANQGSEA. CDR3 length: 12 residues. MiXCR, applied by TCRdb to the RACE reads, yields one record per CDR3 protein. Of about 120,000 distinct CDR3 sequences listed, around an eighth were seen once; the top ten hold around 2.8%. This chain joins TRBV29-1 and TRBJ1-1; D remains ambiguous. The sample in question was whole blood, obtained in connection with sensitization to the hapten diphenylcyclopropenone (DPC). This sequence was found in a woman between 18 and 30 years old with alopecia areata. Some clones in this sample may be carry-over from other donors' samples. The CDR3 DNA follows: TGCAGCGTTGACGAGGTAGGGACTGAAGCTTTCTTT. Translated: CSVDEVGTEAFF.